This T cell receptor beta chain comes out of a study of T cells in Graves' hyperthyroidism and ophthalmopathy. To note about this clonotype: The target antigen is unknown.

Amplified TCR beta CDR3 regions derived from RNA transcripts. Primed by the HTBI set, a first-round RT-PCR was run on the TCR CDR3. TCRdb passed the multiplex PCR reads through MiXCR, listing each CDR3 protein once. The table includes under 750,000 distinct CDR3 sequences, roughly a sixth detected once. Used for diagnoses were clinical symptoms, serum thyroxine and TRAb, thyroid ultrasound and orbital computed tomography. Blood dates from first hyperthyroidism diagnosis, before any ophthalmopathy symptoms. Points from the study as a whole: Among thyroid clonotypes expanded above 0.001, most also appeared in blood. Ophthalmopathy was identified by the model a median around 6 months ahead of onset.

This receptor was identified in a woman between 50 and 59 years old with Graves' hyperthyroidism that later progressed to Graves' ophthalmopathy. The sequenced sample consisted of blood.

CDR3 loop: CASSIQSRAAEKLFF. For the CDR3, the DNA is TGTGCCAGTAGTATACAGAGCAGGGCGGCAGAAAAACTGTTTTTT. The gene calls are TRBV19 and TRBJ1-4; possibly TRBD1 for D (5 bases). There are 15 residues in the CDR3. From germline, CDR1 is LNHDA and CDR2 SQIVND (reference sequence). V lost 2 bases to trimming and J lost 8 bases, with 15 bases between them.